The entry below gives a single TCR beta chain sequence along with its context. Antigen specificity is unknown. Germline V gene sequence: CDR1 SGHVS, CDR2 FQNEAQ. The CDR3 covers 13 residues. V was cut by 5 bases and J by 7 bases, with 14 bases left in between. Assays covered roughly 90,000 TCR templates per sample. Sequencing used immunoSEQ multiplex PCR; TCRdb keeps in-frame clones, though not all of them. The sample shows about 100,000 clones, about 91% of them seen only once. These data belong to a study of siplizumab effects on memory and regulatory T cells. General study points: Solely a minor proportion of alloreactive clones could be assigned to unstimulated subsets. Confirmatory evidence of suppressive function in proliferating siplizumab-culture Tregs was not obtained. Among sequences traceable to unstimulated CD4+ memory cells, alloreactive ones were significantly reduced by siplizumab.

This TCR was recovered from a human donor in good health. Sequencing was carried out using Tregs sorted from blood. The V and J genes are TRBV7-8 and TRBJ1-2; D remains ambiguous. CDR3 bases: TGTGCCAGCAGCGACTATCGGCCTGGTGGCTACACCTTC. It yields the protein CASSDYRPGGYTF.